The next 8 T cell receptor beta chains were all read from a single sample in a study of shared clonotypes between healthy human individuals (TCRdb year 2020). Libraries were made using the immunoSEQ multiplex PCR assay. TCRdb carries this immuneACCESS record with in-frame sequences only. Its versions omit some clonotypes, under half of them owing to an unresolved V gene in the studies checked, with the rest unexplained. This sample gives more than 400,000 clones in total; about 84% of them show up just once. The top ten clonotypes cover roughly 13% of the sample. Sequencing input: PBMCs. These receptors were obtained from a woman aged 40 to 50 in good health. Some clones in this sample may be carry-over from other donors' samples.

The chain recombines TRBV28 with TRBJ2-7, with 8 bases fitting TRBD2. Per germline, CDR1 MDHEN and CDR2 SYDVKM. V shed 3 bases and J 3 bases; nucleotides not matched to a gene: 4. CDR3 length equals 14 residues. CDR3 DNA: TGTGCCAGCAGTTTCCTCCTAGCGGGCTACGAGCAGTACTTC. This sequence encodes CASSFLLAGYEQYF. The variable domain in full, completed from reference TRBV28 and TRBJ2-7, reads DVKVTQSSRYLVKRTGEKVFLECVQDMDHENMFWYRQDPGLGLRLIYFSYDVKMKEKGDIPEGYSVSREKKERFSLILESASTNQTSMYLCASSFLLAGYEQYFGPGTRLTVT.

This chain links TRBV6-1 with TRBJ2-1; D might be TRBD1 or TRBD2, each matching 5 bases. Trimming shortened V by 3 bases and J by 5 bases, and 14 bases separated the two germline ends. Germline CDR1 MNHNS, CDR2 SASEGT. CDR3 length: 15 amino acids. CDR3 sequence reads: CASSDEGKSDNEQFF. The DNA of the CDR3 is TGTGCCAGCAGTGATGAGGGGAAATCGGACAATGAGCAGTTCTTC.

The chain couples TRBV7-3 to TRBJ2-1; no clear D gene. The CDR3 runs to 13 residues. The germline V gene has CDR1 SGHTA and CDR2 FQGTGA. Trimming stripped 3 bases from V and 8 bases from J, with 11 bases between. CDR3 nucleotides: TGTGCCAGCAGCTTTGCTAGTTATTATGAGCAGTTCTTC. Translating it yields CASSFASYYEQFF.

This sequence joins TRBV19 and TRBJ2-3; 8 nucleotides match TRBD1. The CDR3 extends over 15 amino acids. After removal of 7 bases from V and 2 bases from J, the junction contained 8 bases not matched to a gene. CDR1 is LNHDA and CDR2 is SQIVND in the germline V gene (reference sequence). The CDR3 sequence is CASTDGQGTTDTQYF. Here the CDR3 DNA reads TGTGCCAGTACCGATGGACAGGGAACCACAGATACGCAGTATTTT.

Comments on this clone: The likely explanation is a read error, given a far larger clone one base away. The rearrangement uses TRBV2 and TRBJ1-3; weak D call: TRBD1 (6 bases). The V gene's germline CDR1 is SNHLY and CDR2 FYNNEI. This CDR3 is 14 amino acids long. The CDR3 sequence: CASSGEAAGNAIYF. Written as DNA, the CDR3 is TGTGCCAGCTCAGGGGAGGCCGCCGGAAACGCCATATATTTT.

On this clone: A read error may produce the germline difference seen at one junction end. The V and J genes are TRBV11-2 and TRBJ2-7; 12 nucleotides match TRBD1. CDR1 is SGHAT, CDR2 FQNNGV, per germline. This CDR3 contains 15 residues. DNA of the CDR3: TGTGCCAGCAGCTTAGGGTCGGGACAGGGGGCGATAAAGGAGTTC. Protein sequence: CASSLGSGQGAIKEF.

This clone appeared a single time. The chain has TRBV11-3 and TRBJ2-5, with D perhaps TRBD1 (6 bases). Germline V lookup: CDR1 SGHNT, CDR2 YENEEA. The CDR3 consists of 13 residues. Deletions cut 5 bases from V and 6 bases from J, with 13 bases between. CDR3 region: CASSINREQTQYF. In nucleotides, the CDR3 is TGTGCCAGCAGCATAAACAGGGAACAGACCCAGTACTTC.

The V gene is TRBV7-2, the J gene TRBJ2-1; unclear D gene. Trimming shortened V by 5 bases and J by 7 bases, and 18 bases separated the two germline ends. Germline V CDR1 and CDR2: SGHTA, FQGNSA. This CDR3 is built from 15 residues. CDR3 bases: TGTGCCAGCAGCCCCAATTTAGGACCCACGAATGAGCAGTTCTTC. Amino acid sequence: CASSPNLGPTNEQFF.